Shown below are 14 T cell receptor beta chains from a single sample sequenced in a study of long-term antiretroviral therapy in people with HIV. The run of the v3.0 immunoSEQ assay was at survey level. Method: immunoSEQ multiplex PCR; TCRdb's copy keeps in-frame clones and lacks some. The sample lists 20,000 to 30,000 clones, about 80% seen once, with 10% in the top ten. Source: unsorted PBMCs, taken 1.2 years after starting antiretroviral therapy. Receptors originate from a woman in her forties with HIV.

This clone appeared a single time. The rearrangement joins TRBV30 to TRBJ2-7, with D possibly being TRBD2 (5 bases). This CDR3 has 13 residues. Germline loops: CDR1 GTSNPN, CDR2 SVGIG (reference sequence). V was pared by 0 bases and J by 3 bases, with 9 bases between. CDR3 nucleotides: TGTGCCTGGAGTGTACTCGGGAACTACGAGCAGTACTTC. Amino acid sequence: CAWSVLGNYEQYF. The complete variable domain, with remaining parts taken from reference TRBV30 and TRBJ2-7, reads SQTIHQWPATLVQPVGSPLSLECTVEGTSNPNLYWYRQAAGRGLQLLFYSVGIGQISSEVPQNLSASRPQDRQFILSSKKLLLSDSGFYLCAWSVLGNYEQYFGPGTRLTVT.

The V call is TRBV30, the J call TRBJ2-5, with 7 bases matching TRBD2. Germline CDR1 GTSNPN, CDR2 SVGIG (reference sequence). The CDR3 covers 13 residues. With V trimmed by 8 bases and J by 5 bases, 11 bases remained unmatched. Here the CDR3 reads CAGRKGRGETQYF. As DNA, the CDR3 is TGTGCCGGGCGCAAAGGGCGGGGGGAGACCCAGTACTTC.

For the CDR3, the DNA is TGCAGCGTTCCCGGGAACACTGAAGCTTTCTTT. Translated: CSVPGNTEAFF. The chain combines TRBV29-1 with TRBJ1-1; D unclear. The CDR3 length is 11 residues. The V gene's germline CDR1 is SQVTM and CDR2 ANQGSEA. V lost 5 bases and J 1 base, leaving 5 bases between the germline ends. The full variable domain, its missing parts supplied by reference TRBV29-1 and TRBJ1-1, is SAVISQKPSRDICQRGTSLTIQCQVDSQVTMMFWYRQQPGQSLTLIATANQGSEATYESGFVIDKFPISRPNLTFSTLTVSNMSPEDSSIYLCSVPGNTEAFFGQGTRLTVV.

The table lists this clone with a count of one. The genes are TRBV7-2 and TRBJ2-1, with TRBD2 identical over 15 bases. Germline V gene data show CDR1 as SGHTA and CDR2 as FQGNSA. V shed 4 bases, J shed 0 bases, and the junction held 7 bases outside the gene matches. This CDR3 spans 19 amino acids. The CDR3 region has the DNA TGTGCCAGCAGCTCCGTCCCGGGACTAGCGGGGGGCTCCTACAATGAGCAGTTCTTC. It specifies CASSSVPGLAGGSYNEQFF.

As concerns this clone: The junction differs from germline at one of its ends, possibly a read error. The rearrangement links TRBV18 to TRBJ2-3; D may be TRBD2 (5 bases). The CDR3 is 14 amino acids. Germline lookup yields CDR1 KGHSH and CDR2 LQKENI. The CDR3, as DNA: TGTGCCTGCTCTGAAGACAACAAGGCGGGTACGCAGTATTTT. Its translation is CACSEDNKAGTQYF. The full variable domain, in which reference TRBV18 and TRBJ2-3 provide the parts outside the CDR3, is NAGVMQNPRHLVRRRGQEARLRCSPMKGHSHVYWYRQLPEEGLKFMVYLQKENIIDESGMPKERFSAEFPKEGPSILRIQQVVRGDSAAYFCACSEDNKAGTQYFGPGTRLTVL.

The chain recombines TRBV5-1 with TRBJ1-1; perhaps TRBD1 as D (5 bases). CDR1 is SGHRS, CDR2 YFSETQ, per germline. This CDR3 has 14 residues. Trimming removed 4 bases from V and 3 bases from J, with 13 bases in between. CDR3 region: CASSLLGDHTEAFF. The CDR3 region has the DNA TGCGCCAGCAGCCTATTGGGGGACCACACTGAAGCTTTCTTT.

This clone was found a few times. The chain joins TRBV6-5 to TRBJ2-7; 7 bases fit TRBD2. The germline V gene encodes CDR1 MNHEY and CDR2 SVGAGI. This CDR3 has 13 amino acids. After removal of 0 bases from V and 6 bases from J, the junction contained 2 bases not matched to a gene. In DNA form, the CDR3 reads TGTGCCAGCAGTTACTCAGCGGGGAGCGAGCAGTACTTC. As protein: CASSYSAGSEQYF.

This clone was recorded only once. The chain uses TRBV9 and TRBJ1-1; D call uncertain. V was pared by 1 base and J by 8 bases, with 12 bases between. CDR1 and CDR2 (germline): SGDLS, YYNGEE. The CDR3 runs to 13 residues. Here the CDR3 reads CASSVTGVQEAFF. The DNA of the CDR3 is TGTGCCAGCAGCGTAACGGGTGTGCAGGAAGCTTTCTTT.

The CDR3 loop is CASSTGMGNQPQHF. DNA for the CDR3: TGTGCCAGCTCGACAGGGATGGGCAATCAGCCCCAGCATTTT. The chain employs TRBV2 and TRBJ1-5; 7 nucleotides line up with TRBD1. This CDR3 has 14 residues. Germline CDR1 and CDR2: SNHLY and FYNNEI. Losses at the gene ends were 8 bases for V and 2 bases for J; bases not matched to a gene: 6. Full variable domain (remainder filled in from reference TRBV2 and TRBJ1-5): EPEVTQTPSHQVTQMGQEVILRCVPISNHLYFYWYRQILGQKVEFLVSFYNNEISEKSEIFDDQFSVERPDGSNFTLKIRSTKLEDSAMYFCASSTGMGNQPQHFGDGTRLSIL.

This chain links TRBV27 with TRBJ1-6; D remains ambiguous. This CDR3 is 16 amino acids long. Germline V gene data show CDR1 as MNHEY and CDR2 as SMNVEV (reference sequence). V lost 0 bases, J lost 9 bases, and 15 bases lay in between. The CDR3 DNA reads TGTGCCAGCAGTTTATCTTTTTACCCTCTGGGTTCACCCCTCCACTTT. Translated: CASSLSFYPLGSPLHF.

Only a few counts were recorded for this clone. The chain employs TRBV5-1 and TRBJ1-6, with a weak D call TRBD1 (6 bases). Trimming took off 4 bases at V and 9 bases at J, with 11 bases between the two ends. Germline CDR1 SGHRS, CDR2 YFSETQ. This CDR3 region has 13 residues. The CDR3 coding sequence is TGCGCCAGCAGCGTAGGGGGTTCTTCACCCCTCCACTTT. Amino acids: CASSVGGSSPLHF. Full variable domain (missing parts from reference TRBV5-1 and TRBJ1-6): KAGVTQTPRYLIKTRGQQVTLSCSPISGHRSVSWYQQTPGQGLQFLFEYFSETQRNKGNFPGRFSGRQFSNSRSEMNVSTLELGDSALYLCASSVGGSSPLHFGNGTRLTVT.

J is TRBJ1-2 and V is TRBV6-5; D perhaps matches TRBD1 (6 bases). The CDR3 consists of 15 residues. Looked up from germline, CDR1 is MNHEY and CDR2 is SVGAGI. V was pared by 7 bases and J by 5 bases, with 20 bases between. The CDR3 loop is CASTPGGARGYGYTF. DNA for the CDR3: TGTGCCAGCACCCCGGGGGGGGCAAGGGGGTATGGCTACACCTTC.

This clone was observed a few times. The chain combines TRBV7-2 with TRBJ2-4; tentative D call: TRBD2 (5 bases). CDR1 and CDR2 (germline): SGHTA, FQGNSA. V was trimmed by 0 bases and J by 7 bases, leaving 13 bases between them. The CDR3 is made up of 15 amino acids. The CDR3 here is CASSLAGGPRNIQYF. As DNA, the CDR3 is TGTGCCAGCAGCTTAGCCGGAGGACCCCGGAACATTCAGTACTTC.

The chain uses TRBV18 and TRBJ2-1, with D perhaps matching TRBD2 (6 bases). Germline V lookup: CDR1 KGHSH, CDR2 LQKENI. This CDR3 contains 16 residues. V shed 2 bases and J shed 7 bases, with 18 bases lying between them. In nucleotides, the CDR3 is TGTGCCAGCTCACCAAGCGAGGTTAGCGGCCGGAATGAGCAGTTCTTC. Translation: CASSPSEVSGRNEQFF. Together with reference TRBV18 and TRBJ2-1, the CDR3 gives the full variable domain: NAGVMQNPRHLVRRRGQEARLRCSPMKGHSHVYWYRQLPEEGLKFMVYLQKENIIDESGMPKERFSAEFPKEGPSILRIQQVVRGDSAAYFCASSPSEVSGRNEQFFGPGTRLTVL.